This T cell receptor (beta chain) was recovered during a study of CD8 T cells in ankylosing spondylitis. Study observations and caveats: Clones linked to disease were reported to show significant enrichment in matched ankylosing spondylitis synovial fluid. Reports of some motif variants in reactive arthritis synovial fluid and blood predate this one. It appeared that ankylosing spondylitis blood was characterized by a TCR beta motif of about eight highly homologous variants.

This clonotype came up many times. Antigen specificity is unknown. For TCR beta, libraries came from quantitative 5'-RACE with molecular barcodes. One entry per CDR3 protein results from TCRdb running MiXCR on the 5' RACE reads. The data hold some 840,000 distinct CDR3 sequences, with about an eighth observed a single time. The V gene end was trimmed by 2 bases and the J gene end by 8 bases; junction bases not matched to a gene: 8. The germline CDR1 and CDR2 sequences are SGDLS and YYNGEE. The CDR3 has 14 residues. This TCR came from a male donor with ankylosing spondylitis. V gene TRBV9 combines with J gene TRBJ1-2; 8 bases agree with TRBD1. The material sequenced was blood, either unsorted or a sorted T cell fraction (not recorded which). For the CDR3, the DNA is TGTGCCAGCAGCGTCAGCGGACAGGGCAAGGGCTACACCTTC. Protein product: CASSVSGQGKGYTF.